Each of the 23 T cell receptor beta chains below was sequenced from the same sample in a study of CD8+ T cells in alopecia areata listed by TCRdb under 2018. Library construction relied on the immunoSEQ multiplex PCR assay. RNA was extracted from all samples and reverse transcribed into cDNA, which served as template for TCR sequencing. TCRdb provides this immuneACCESS table in a form limited to in-frame rearrangements. Some clones are lacking; in checked studies, under half of them reflect an unresolved V gene, and why the rest are absent is not known. A total of roughly 120,000 clones appear in this sample, more than 30% of them only once. The ten most abundant clones make up 3% to 3.5% of the sample. Material for sequencing was CD4+ T cells sorted from blood. Receptor source: a human donor with alopecia areata.

The CDR3 region is CASSRQGAMNTEAFF. Written as DNA, the CDR3 is TGTGCCAGCAGTAGACAGGGCGCCATGAACACTGAAGCTTTCTTT. V is TRBV25-1 and J is TRBJ1-1; 7 bases fit TRBD1. The CDR3 spans 15 residues. V dropped 5 bases and J dropped 0; count of bases not matched to a gene: 6. The V gene's germline CDR1 is MGHDK and CDR2 SYGVNS. Full variable domain (outside the CDR3, taken from reference TRBV25-1 and TRBJ1-1): EADIYQTPRYLVIGTGKKITLECSQTMGHDKMYWYQQDPGMELHLIHYSYGVNSTEKGDLSSESTVSRIRTEHFPLTLESARPSHTSQYLCASSRQGAMNTEAFFGQGTRLTVV.

This clone was picked up a small number of times. The chain carries TRBV5-1 and TRBJ2-5; D could derive from TRBD1 or TRBD2 (5 bases each). With 4 bases removed from V and 4 bases from J, the gap between germline ends came to 17 bases. The CDR3 spans 15 residues. Germline V lookup: CDR1 SGHRS, CDR2 YFSETQ. The CDR3 DNA is TGCGCCAGCAGCCCTGGGGCCCTGGGGAGAGAGACCCAGTACTTC. Its translation: CASSPGALGRETQYF.

This clone came up once. The J gene is TRBJ2-1, the V gene TRBV29-1; 10 bases fit TRBD1. V was pared by 5 bases and J by 4 bases, with 2 bases of the junction left unmatched. The CDR3 is 13 residues long. Germline CDR1 and CDR2: SQVTM and ANQGSEA. CDR3 DNA: TGCAGCGTTAGACAGGGGGCGTACAATGAGCAGTTCTTC. Amino acids: CSVRQGAYNEQFF.

The V call is TRBV5-1, the J call TRBJ2-5; TRBD1 is a possible D gene (6 bases). V lost 4 bases and J lost 5, with 15 bases in between. This CDR3 comprises 14 residues. Germline CDR1 SGHRS, CDR2 YFSETQ. The CDR3: CASSRPGTTETQYF. The DNA for the CDR3 is TGCGCCAGCAGCCGACCTGGGACAACCGAGACCCAGTACTTC.

This clone was recorded at least ten times. The gene calls are TRBV7-3 and TRBJ2-3; perhaps TRBD1 as D (6 bases). This CDR3 is built from 15 residues. Deletions cut 5 bases from V and 2 bases from J, with 14 bases between. In germline, CDR1 is SGHTA, CDR2 FQGTGA. CDR3 loop: CASSQGGPTTDTQYF. The DNA of the CDR3 is TGTGCCAGCAGCCAAGGGGGTCCCACCACAGATACGCAGTATTTT.

The CDR3: CASSPAVAANYGYTF. The CDR3, as DNA: TGCGCCAGCAGCCCGGCCGTAGCGGCTAACTATGGCTACACCTTC. The chain uses TRBV5-1 and TRBJ1-2; D is ambiguous. Trimming took 4 bases from V and 0 from J, leaving 13 bases between them. The length of the CDR3 is 15 residues. The germline CDR1 and CDR2 sequences are SGHRS and YFSETQ.

This clone occurred once. The gene calls are TRBV5-1 and TRBJ1-1, with TRBD1 identical over 9 bases. V lost 4 bases, J lost 1 base, and 5 bases stayed unmatched. Per germline, CDR1 SGHRS and CDR2 YFSETQ. CDR3 length: 15 amino acids. The CDR3 region has the DNA TGCGCCAGCAGCGGACTACAGGGGGCGAACACTGAAGCTTTCTTT. Residues: CASSGLQGANTEAFF.

This clone occurred a few times. The sample holds other DNA sequences that translate to the same CDR3. The chain has TRBV29-1 and TRBJ1-1; D gene ambiguous. This CDR3 is built from 11 residues. V was pared by 1 base and J by 1 base, with 1 base between. Germline values: CDR1 SQVTM, CDR2 ANQGSEA. CDR3 amino acids: CSVEGNTEAFF. The CDR3 DNA sequence: TGCAGCGTTGAAGGGAACACTGAAGCTTTCTTT.

The chain carries TRBV7-2 and TRBJ2-2, with D possibly TRBD1 on 5 matching bases. In germline, CDR1 is SGHTA, CDR2 FQGNSA. The CDR3 covers 13 residues. V shed 6 bases and J shed 4 bases, with 9 bases lying between them. The CDR3 sequence: CASSTQGTGELFF. As DNA, the CDR3 is TGTGCCAGCAGTACCCAGGGCACCGGGGAGCTGTTTTTT.

This chain uses TRBV29-1 with TRBJ2-7, with 7 bases aligning to TRBD1. This CDR3 has 13 residues. J gave up 5 bases and V 1 base, and 5 bases lay outside the gene matches. Per germline, CDR1 SQVTM and CDR2 ANQGSEA. The CDR3 is CSVEVRGLNEQYF. The CDR3 bases are TGCAGCGTTGAAGTCAGGGGGTTAAACGAGCAGTACTTC.

The chain employs TRBV6-6 and TRBJ2-7; D ambiguous. CDR3 length equals 12 residues. The V and J ends lost 6 bases and 2 bases respectively, with 8 bases between them. Germline V lookup: CDR1 MNHNY, CDR2 SVGAGI (reference sequence). As DNA, the CDR3 is TGTGCCAGCAGGGTCAGAACCTACGAGCAGTACTTC. It is translated as CASRVRTYEQYF.

The chain employs TRBV29-1 and TRBJ2-7; perhaps TRBD2 as D (5 bases). V lost 4 bases and J lost 7, with 14 bases in between. This CDR3 contains 12 residues. The germline gives CDR1 SQVTM, CDR2 ANQGSEA. CDR3 sequence reads: CSVVPGLREQYF. The CDR3, as DNA: TGCAGCGTTGTCCCCGGACTTCGGGAGCAGTACTTC.

The V call is TRBV27, the J call TRBJ2-1, with 7 positions matching TRBD1. Germline values: CDR1 MNHEY, CDR2 SMNVEV (reference sequence). This CDR3 has 12 amino acids. V trimming: 6 bases; J trimming: 12 bases; junction bases outside the gene matches: 8. In DNA form, the CDR3 reads TGTGCCAGCAGCCCTAGGGGGCTCAGGCAGTTCTTC. It translates to CASSPRGLRQFF.

V gene TRBV7-3 combines with J gene TRBJ2-1, with D maybe TRBD2 (5 bases). Germline V gene lookup returns CDR1 SGHTA and CDR2 FQGTGA. With 5 bases removed from V and 9 bases from J, the gap between germline ends came to 14 bases. The CDR3 is made up of 13 amino acids. The CDR3: CASSLRVDGEQFF. The DNA for the CDR3 is TGTGCCAGCAGCCTGAGGGTAGACGGTGAGCAGTTCTTC.

This clone was picked up a small number of times. This chain links TRBV7-2 with TRBJ2-7, with D possibly TRBD2 on 5 matching bases. The CDR3 is 13 amino acids. V lost 5 bases and J 2 bases, leaving 10 bases between the germline ends. Germline V gene data show CDR1 as SGHTA and CDR2 as FQGNSA. The CDR3 is CASSRTFAYEQYF. CDR3 DNA: TGTGCCAGCAGCCGGACTTTCGCCTACGAGCAGTACTTC.

The rearrangement joins TRBV5-6 to TRBJ2-1; either TRBD1 or TRBD2 may supply D (5 bases each). This CDR3 contains 12 residues. V was pared by 2 bases and J by 6 bases, with 6 bases between. The V gene's germline CDR1 is SGHDT and CDR2 YYEEEE. In DNA form, the CDR3 reads TGTGCCAGCAGCTTAGGGACCAATGAGCAGTTCTTC. Its translation is CASSLGTNEQFF.

V is TRBV5-4 and J is TRBJ2-3; D tentatively fits TRBD1 or TRBD2 (6 bases each). Germline loops: CDR1 SGHNT, CDR2 YYREEE (reference sequence). Trimming left V 4 bases short and J 1 base short, with 19 bases between. CDR3 length: 17 residues. CDR3 protein: CASSQGSWGAGTDTQYF. The CDR3 nucleotides are TGTGCCAGCAGCCAGGGCTCGTGGGGGGCCGGCACAGATACGCAGTATTTT.

As DNA, the CDR3 is TGTGCCAGTAGTATAGCGACCCAGGGGGCCCAGCATTTT. This translates into CASSIATQGAQHF. V gene TRBV19 combines with J gene TRBJ1-5, with 7 bases matching TRBD1. Trimming at V came to 1 base and at J to 11 bases, leaving 5 bases not matched to a gene. Germline V gives CDR1 LNHDA, CDR2 SQIVND (reference sequence). The CDR3 loop spans 13 amino acids.

J is TRBJ2-2 and V is TRBV7-2; D remains unclear. V gave up 4 bases and J gave up 6 bases, with 9 bases separating them. Germline loops: CDR1 SGHTA, CDR2 FQGNSA. This CDR3 has 13 amino acids. The CDR3 sequence is CASSSLWAGELFF. The DNA for the CDR3 is TGTGCCAGCAGCTCTCTTTGGGCCGGGGAGCTGTTTTTT. Complete variable domain (other parts from reference TRBV7-2 and TRBJ2-2): GAGVSQSPSNKVTEKGKDVELRCDPISGHTALYWYRQSLGQGLEFLIYFQGNSAPDKSGLPSDRFSAERTGGSVSTLTIQRTQQEDSAVYLCASSSLWAGELFFGEGSRLTVL.

This clone was picked up a small number of times. The chain couples TRBV18 to TRBJ2-7; TRBD1 is a possible D gene (6 bases). The CDR3 length is 16 residues. The ends were cut back, 2 bases at V and 2 bases at J, with 16 bases in the middle. Per the germline V gene, CDR1 is KGHSH and CDR2 is LQKENI. CDR3 region: CASSPKKTGAPYEQYF. The DNA of the CDR3 is TGTGCCAGCTCACCAAAAAAGACAGGCGCCCCCTACGAGCAGTACTTC.

The chain combines TRBV7-9 with TRBJ1-2; 7 bases align to TRBD1. Germline-derived CDR1 and CDR2 are SEHNR and FQNEAQ (reference sequence). The V gene end was trimmed by 2 bases and the J gene end by 13 bases; junction bases not matched to a gene: 4. CDR3 length equals 11 residues. CDR3 sequence: CASSLQGECTF. The CDR3 coding sequence is TGTGCCAGCAGCTTACAGGGGGAATGCACCTTC.

In regard to this clone: The sample holds other DNA sequences that translate to the same CDR3. The chain links TRBV29-1 to TRBJ1-2; no definite D call. The CDR3 runs 12 residues. V shed 1 base and J shed 8 bases, with 11 bases lying between them. Germline lookup yields CDR1 SQVTM and CDR2 ANQGSEA. CDR3 sequence (DNA): TGCAGCGTTGAAGGGTCGTCGGGAGGCTACACCTTC. Translating it yields CSVEGSSGGYTF.

This chain connects TRBV19 to TRBJ2-7; no clear D. In germline, CDR1 is LNHDA, CDR2 SQIVND (reference sequence). The CDR3 totals 15 residues. The V and J ends lost 3 bases and 0 bases respectively, with 12 bases between them. CDR3 loop: CASSILGSLSYEQYF. The CDR3 DNA reads TGTGCCAGTAGTATCCTGGGATCCCTCTCCTACGAGCAGTACTTC.